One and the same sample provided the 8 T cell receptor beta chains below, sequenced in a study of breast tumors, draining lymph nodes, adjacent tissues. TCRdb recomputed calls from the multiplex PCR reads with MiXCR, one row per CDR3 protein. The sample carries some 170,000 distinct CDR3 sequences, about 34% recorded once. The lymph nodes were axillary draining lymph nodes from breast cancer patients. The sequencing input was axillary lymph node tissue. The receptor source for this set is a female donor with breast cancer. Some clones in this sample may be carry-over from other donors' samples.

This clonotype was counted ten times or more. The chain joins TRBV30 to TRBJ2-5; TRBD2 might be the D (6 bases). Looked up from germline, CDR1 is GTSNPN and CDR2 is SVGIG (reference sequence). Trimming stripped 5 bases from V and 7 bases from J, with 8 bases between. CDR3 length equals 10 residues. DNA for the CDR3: TGTGCCTGGGGGGGGTGGACCCAGTACTTC. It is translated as CAWGGWTQYF.

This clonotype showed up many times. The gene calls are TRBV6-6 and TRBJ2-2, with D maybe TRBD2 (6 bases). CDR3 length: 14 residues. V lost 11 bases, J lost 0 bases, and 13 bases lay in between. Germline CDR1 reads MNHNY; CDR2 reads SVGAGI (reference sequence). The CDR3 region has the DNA TGTGCCTCCCGGGGGAACGCGAACACCGGGGAGCTGTTTTTT. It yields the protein CASRGNANTGELFF.

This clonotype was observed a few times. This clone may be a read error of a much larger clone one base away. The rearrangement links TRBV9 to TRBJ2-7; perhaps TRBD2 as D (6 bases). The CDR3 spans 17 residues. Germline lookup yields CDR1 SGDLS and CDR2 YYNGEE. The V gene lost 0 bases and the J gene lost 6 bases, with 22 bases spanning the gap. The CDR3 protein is CASSVGGGNPPTSEQYF. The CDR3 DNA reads TGTGCCAGCAGCGTAGGGGGAGGTAATCCTCCAACCTCCGAGCAGTACTTC.

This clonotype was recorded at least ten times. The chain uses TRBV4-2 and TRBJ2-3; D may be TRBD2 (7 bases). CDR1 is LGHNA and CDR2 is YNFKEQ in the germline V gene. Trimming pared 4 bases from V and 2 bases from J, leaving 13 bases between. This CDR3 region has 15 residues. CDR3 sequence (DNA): TGTGCCAGCAGCCCCGAGGGGGACTACACAGATACGCAGTATTTT. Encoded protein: CASSPEGDYTDTQYF.

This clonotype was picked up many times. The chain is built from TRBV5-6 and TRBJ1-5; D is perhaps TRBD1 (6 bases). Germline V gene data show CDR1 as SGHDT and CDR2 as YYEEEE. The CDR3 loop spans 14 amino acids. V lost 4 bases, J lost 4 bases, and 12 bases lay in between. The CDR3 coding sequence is TGTGCCAGCAGCGGAACAGGGACTAATCAGCCCCAGCATTTT. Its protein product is CASSGTGTNQPQHF.

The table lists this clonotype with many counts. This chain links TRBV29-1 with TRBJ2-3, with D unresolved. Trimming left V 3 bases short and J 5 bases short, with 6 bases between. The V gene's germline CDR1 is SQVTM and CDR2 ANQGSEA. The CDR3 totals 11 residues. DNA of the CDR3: TGCAGCGTTGATTGGCTAGATACGCAGTATTTT. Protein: CSVDWLDTQYF.

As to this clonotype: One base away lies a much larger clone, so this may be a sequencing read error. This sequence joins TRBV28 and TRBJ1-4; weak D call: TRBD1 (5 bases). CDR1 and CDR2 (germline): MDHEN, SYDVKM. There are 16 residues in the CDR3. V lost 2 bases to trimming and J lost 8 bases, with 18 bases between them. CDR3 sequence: CASSLLTGVLGEKLFF. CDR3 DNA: TGTGCCAGCAGTTTACTTACGGGGGTCCTAGGGGAAAAACTGTTTTTT.

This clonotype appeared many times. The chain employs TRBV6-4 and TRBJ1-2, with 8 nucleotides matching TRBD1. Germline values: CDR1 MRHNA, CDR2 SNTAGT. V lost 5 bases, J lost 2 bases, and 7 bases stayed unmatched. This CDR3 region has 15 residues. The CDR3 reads CASSPGQGLNYGYTF. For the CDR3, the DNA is TGTGCCAGCAGTCCAGGACAGGGTCTAAACTATGGCTACACCTTC.